The clone carrying this T cell receptor beta chain was observed at least ten times. Its cognate antigen is unknown. The CDR3 is 23 residues long. Between the trimmed V and J ends, which lost 5 bases and 0 bases, there was a span of 38 bases. The germline V gene has CDR1 DFQATT and CDR2 SNEGSKA (reference sequence). Adult healthy volunteers gave 2.5 ml peripheral blood for whole-blood RNA. The library had UMIs added by 3' ligation of an oligonucleotide to TCR cDNA. Unsorted total RNA, roughly 1 to 1000 ng, was DNase treated before reverse transcription. This specimen comes from a study of naive and memory T cell subsets. The study, taken as a whole, reports: TCR transcript changes with activation or differentiation may affect this RNA method.

Blood and skin TCR RNA was reverse transcribed with alpha and beta constant primers. Four PCR rounds used nested alpha and beta constant region primers plus the SP2 primer. Each CDR3 protein is one row after TCRdb ran MiXCR on the 5' RACE reads. The sample records 20,000 to 25,000 distinct CDR3 sequences, around 4.2% being singletons. V gene TRBV20-1 combines with J gene TRBJ2-1, with a tentative D call TRBD2 (7 bases). This clonotype was obtained from a male donor in good health. CDR3 coding DNA: TGCAGTGCTTCGCGCCCAGGAATCAGGACAGCACCGGGACTACCAAGCTCCTACAATGAGCAGTTCTTC. Protein product: CSASRPGIRTAPGLPSSYNEQFF.